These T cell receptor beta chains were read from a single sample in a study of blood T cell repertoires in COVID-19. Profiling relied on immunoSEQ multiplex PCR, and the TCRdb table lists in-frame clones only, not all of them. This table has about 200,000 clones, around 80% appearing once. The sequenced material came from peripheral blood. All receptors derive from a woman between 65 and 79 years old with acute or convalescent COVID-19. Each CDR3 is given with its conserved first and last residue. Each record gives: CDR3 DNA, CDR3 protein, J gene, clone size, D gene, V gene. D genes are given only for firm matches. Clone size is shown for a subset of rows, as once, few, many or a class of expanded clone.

DNA: TGTGCCAGCAGCTCACCTTCGGGACTACACGATTACGAGCAGTACTTC
CDR3: CASSSPSGLHDYEQYF
J: TRBJ2-7
size: .
D: TRBD2
V: TRBV5-4

DNA: TGTGCCAGCAGTCCACCTGGAGGCTCCTACGAGCAGTACTTC
CDR3: CASSPPGGSYEQYF
J: TRBJ2-7
size: .
D: .
V: TRBV2

DNA: TGTGCCAGCAACCTGGACAACGGGAACACCATATATTTT
CDR3: CASNLDNGNTIYF
J: TRBJ1-3
size: .
D: .
V: TRBV9

DNA: TGTGCCAGCAGCCCGACTAGCGGGAGGGCAGAGACCCAGTACTTC
CDR3: CASSPTSGRAETQYF
J: TRBJ2-5
size: .
D: .
V: TRBV21-1

DNA: TGTGCCAGCACAAGCGGGAACTACAATGAGCAGTTCTTC
CDR3: CASTSGNYNEQFF
J: TRBJ2-1
size: few
D: TRBD2
V: TRBV2

DNA: TGTGCCTGGAGTGTAGCGGGAAACTACACCTTC
CDR3: CAWSVAGNYTF
J: TRBJ1-2
size: .
D: .
V: TRBV30

DNA: TGTGCCAGCTCAGGGGGAAGTGCGGGGACCTACGAGCAGTACTTC
CDR3: CASSGGSAGTYEQYF
J: TRBJ2-7
size: .
D: .
V: TRBV18

DNA: TGTGCCTGGAGTCGAGGACAGGGGGCTGGGGCCAACGTCCTGACTTTC
CDR3: CAWSRGQGAGANVLTF
J: TRBJ2-6
size: .
D: TRBD1
V: TRBV30

DNA: TGTGCCAGCAGTCCAAGATGGAGCGGGGCAACTAATGAAAAACTGTTTTTT
CDR3: CASSPRWSGATNEKLFF
J: TRBJ1-4
size: .
D: .
V: TRBV4-2

DNA: TGTGCCAGCAGCTTTACCGGGACTAGCGGGGCCGAGCAGTTCTTC
CDR3: CASSFTGTSGAEQFF
J: TRBJ2-1
size: .
D: TRBD2
V: TRBV11-1

DNA: TGTGCCAGCAGTTCCCTCGGGGGCACTGAAGCTTTCTTT
CDR3: CASSSLGGTEAFF
J: TRBJ1-1
size: .
D: .
V: TRBV27

DNA: TGTGCCAGCAGCTTTAGTCGCCTAGCGGGAGCAATTGAGCAGTTCTTC
CDR3: CASSFSRLAGAIEQFF
J: TRBJ2-1
size: once
D: TRBD2
V: TRBV13

DNA: TGTGCCAGCAGTTACTCGGACTCGAACACCGGGGAGCTGTTTTTT
CDR3: CASSYSDSNTGELFF
J: TRBJ2-2
size: once
D: .
V: TRBV25-1

DNA: TGTGCCAGCACCGAGGACAGGCGATTCGAAGCTTTCTTT
CDR3: CASTEDRRFEAFF
J: TRBJ1-1
size: .
D: TRBD1
V: TRBV28

DNA: TGTGCCAGTAGCCCTCGGACAGGGACGGTCTACGAGCAGTACTTC
CDR3: CASSPRTGTVYEQYF
J: TRBJ2-7
size: once
D: TRBD1
V: TRBV19

DNA: TGTGCCAGTAGATCGGCCCCCGCCCAGGGGAACACTGAAGCTTTCTTT
CDR3: CASRSAPAQGNTEAFF
J: TRBJ1-1
size: .
D: .
V: TRBV19

DNA: TGTGCCAGCAGAGGGACACTGGGAAACACCATATATTTT
CDR3: CASRGTLGNTIYF
J: TRBJ1-3
size: .
D: .
V: TRBV6-6

DNA: TGTGCCAGCACCATTAACACTGAAGCTTTCTTT
CDR3: CASTINTEAFF
J: TRBJ1-1
size: .
D: .
V: TRBV6-5

DNA: TGTGCCAGCAGCCACGGCGGGGCCGGGGAGCTGTTTTTT
CDR3: CASSHGGAGELFF
J: TRBJ2-2
size: .
D: .
V: TRBV28

DNA: TGCGCCAGCAGCTTCCCGGGGACTAGCGGGAGGGCTAGCTCCTACAATGAGCAGTTCTTC
CDR3: CASSFPGTSGRASSYNEQFF
J: TRBJ2-1
size: .
D: TRBD2
V: TRBV5-1

DNA: TGTGCCATCAGTGAGTCGGAGGGGACTGAAGCTTTCTTT
CDR3: CAISESEGTEAFF
J: TRBJ1-1
size: .
D: .
V: TRBV10-3

DNA: TGTGCCACCAGTGATGGAGGGAGGGACCCAGATACGCAGTATTTT
CDR3: CATSDGGRDPDTQYF
J: TRBJ2-3
size: .
D: TRBD2
V: TRBV24-1

DNA: TGTGCCAGCAGCTTGATAGGGGATAATGGCTACACCTTC
CDR3: CASSLIGDNGYTF
J: TRBJ1-2
size: .
D: .
V: TRBV5-5

DNA: TGCGCCAGCAGCCCTCTAGCGAGTTCCTACAATGAGCAGTTCTTC
CDR3: CASSPLASSYNEQFF
J: TRBJ2-1
size: .
D: .
V: TRBV5-1

DNA: TGTGCCAGCAGCGAGGGACAGCCTTACGAGCAGTACTTC
CDR3: CASSEGQPYEQYF
J: TRBJ2-7
size: .
D: TRBD1
V: TRBV3-1/TRBV3-2

DNA: TGTGCCAGCAGCTTAGGAGGGGGCACGCCACCGAAGTTCTTC
CDR3: CASSLGGGTPPKFF
J: TRBJ2-1
size: .
D: TRBD1
V: TRBV7-9

DNA: TGTGCCAGTAGCCGCGGAGGCACTGAAGCTTTCTTT
CDR3: CASSRGGTEAFF
J: TRBJ1-1
size: .
D: .
V: TRBV19

DNA: TGTGCCAGCAGACCGACTAGCGGGAGAAATGAGCAGTTCTTC
CDR3: CASRPTSGRNEQFF
J: TRBJ2-1
size: .
D: TRBD2
V: TRBV5-4

DNA: TGTGCCAGCAGCCCCGGCCGGGACAGGGACACTGAAGCTTTCTTT
CDR3: CASSPGRDRDTEAFF
J: TRBJ1-1
size: .
D: TRBD1
V: TRBV7-9

DNA: TGCGCCAGCTCCCAAGGTCAGGAGACAGGGATGAAACCTGGAAACACCATATATTTT
CDR3: CASSQGQETGMKPGNTIYF
J: TRBJ1-3
size: .
D: TRBD1
V: TRBV23-1

DNA: TGTGCCACCAGCTTTGGCAGCTCCTACGAGCAGTACTTC
CDR3: CATSFGSSYEQYF
J: TRBJ2-7
size: .
D: .
V: TRBV24-1

DNA: TGTGCCTGGAGTGACAGGGGCCCAGAGACCCAGTACTTC
CDR3: CAWSDRGPETQYF
J: TRBJ2-5
size: few
D: TRBD1
V: TRBV30

DNA: TGTGCTAGTGGACCGACTAGCGGGAGGGCCCGTGAGCAGTTCTTC
CDR3: CASGPTSGRAREQFF
J: TRBJ2-1
size: once
D: TRBD2
V: TRBV12-5

DNA: TGTGCCAGCAGTGAAGCAGTCAGGGAAGTGCATGGCTACACCTTC
CDR3: CASSEAVREVHGYTF
J: TRBJ1-2
size: .
D: .
V: TRBV2

DNA: TGTGCCAGTAGCCCGACGGGCAGGGGGGAAAAACTGTTTTTT
CDR3: CASSPTGRGEKLFF
J: TRBJ1-4
size: .
D: TRBD1
V: TRBV19

DNA: TGTGCCAGCAGTTACTCGACAGCCCGGCAGGGTGGCTACACCTTC
CDR3: CASSYSTARQGGYTF
J: TRBJ1-2
size: .
D: .
V: TRBV6-5